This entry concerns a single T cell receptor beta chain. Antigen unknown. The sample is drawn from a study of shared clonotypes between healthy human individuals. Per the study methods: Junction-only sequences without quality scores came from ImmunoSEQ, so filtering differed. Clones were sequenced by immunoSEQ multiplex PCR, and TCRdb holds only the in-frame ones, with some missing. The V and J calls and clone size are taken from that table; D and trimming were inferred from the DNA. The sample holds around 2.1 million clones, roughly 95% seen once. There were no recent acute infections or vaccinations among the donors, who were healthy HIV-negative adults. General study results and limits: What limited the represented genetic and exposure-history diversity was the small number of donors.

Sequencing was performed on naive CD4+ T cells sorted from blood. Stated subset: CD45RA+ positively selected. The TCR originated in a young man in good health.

CDR3 bases: TGCGCCAGCAGTGAGATTGGGCAGTTGAACACTGAAGCTTTCTTT. Amino acids: CASSEIGQLNTEAFF. The chain has TRBV10-2 and TRBJ1-1; the D is unclear. The CDR3 loop spans 15 amino acids. In germline, CDR1 is WSHSY, CDR2 SAAADI. V lost 2 bases and J 0 bases, leaving 10 bases between the germline ends.